This passage covers 17 T cell receptor beta chains from one sample sequenced in a study of T cell repertoires in cytomegalovirus infection (dated by TCRdb to the late 2010s). TCRdb lists the instrument as Illumina HiSeq 1500. TCRdb handled the public reads itself, with Q25 trimming in fastp and clone calling in MiXCR, and kept productive beta chains. Each entry merges the rows of one CDR3 protein and shows their most common DNA and genes. Across this sample there are about 490,000 distinct CDR3 sequences, with about 26% seen only once. The ten largest account for about 13% of the sample. The sample consisted of PBMCs. The source is a human donor in good health (CMV status not recorded). Some clones in this sample may be carry-over from other donors' samples.

V and J are TRBV27 and TRBJ1-2; D is perhaps TRBD1 (5 bases). This CDR3 has 16 residues. The germline CDR1 and CDR2 sequences are MNHEY and SMNVEV (reference sequence). Trimming stripped 5 bases from V and 5 bases from J, with 21 bases between. CDR3 DNA: TGTGCCAGCAGTCCTCGGACCCGGGGGGTGGGATATGGCTACACCTTC. It is translated as CASSPRTRGVGYGYTF.

The CDR3 region has the DNA TGTGCCAGCAGCTTAGTAGTAGCGGGAGGCCTATACGAGCAGTACGTC. Protein: CASSLVVAGGLYEQYV. The chain joins TRBV11-2 to TRBJ2-7; 10 bases are a match to TRBD2. J was trimmed by 4 bases and V by 1 base; bases with no gene match: 7. The CDR3 consists of 16 residues. Germline loops: CDR1 SGHAT, CDR2 FQNNGV.

This chain connects TRBV20-1 to TRBJ1-5; D ambiguous. Germline CDR1 and CDR2: DFQATT and SNEGSKA (reference sequence). This CDR3 is built from 14 residues. The ends were cut back, 3 bases at V and 3 bases at J, with 12 bases in the middle. CDR3 region: CSARWSTNNQPQHF. CDR3 nucleotides: TGCAGTGCTAGGTGGTCCACCAACAATCAGCCCCAGCATTTT.

This clonotype has at least ten counts. The chain employs TRBV12-3 or TRBV12-4 and TRBJ1-2, with D uncertain. The CDR3 totals 13 residues. The ends were cut back, 0 bases at V and 4 bases at J, with 6 bases in the middle. This CDR3 is CASSLAGSYGYTF. DNA for the CDR3: TGTGCCAGCAGTTTAGCAGGGAGCTATGGCTACACCTTC.

This clonotype was counted only a few times. The V and J genes are TRBV15 and TRBJ2-5, with 7 bases lining up with TRBD1. This CDR3 has 16 residues. Germline trimming cut 3 bases from V and 0 bases from J; bases unmatched to any gene: 7. The germline CDR1 and CDR2 sequences are LNHNV and YYDKDF (reference sequence). CDR3 nucleotides: TGTGCCACCAGCAGGTACAGGGGCAAGTACCAAGAGACCCAGTACTTC. Its protein product is CATSRYRGKYQETQYF.

This clonotype has ten or more counts. This chain's CDR3 is CASSLGAIYRESTYEQYF. For the CDR3, the DNA is TGTGCCAGCAGCTTAGGGGCTATATACAGGGAGTCCACCTACGAGCAGTACTTC. The chain links TRBV7-2 to TRBJ2-7, with D perhaps matching TRBD1 (6 bases). Trimming left V 1 base short and J 2 bases short, with 21 bases between. The germline V gene encodes CDR1 SGHTA and CDR2 FQGNSA. The length of the CDR3 is 18 residues.

The chain combines TRBV11-2 with TRBJ2-1; D unresolved. Germline-derived CDR1 and CDR2 are SGHAT and FQNNGV. V was pared by 4 bases and J by 0 bases, with 13 bases between. The CDR3 runs to 16 residues. The CDR3 reads CASSSPARSSYNEQFF. The CDR3 bases are TGTGCCAGCAGCTCCCCGGCCAGGAGCTCCTACAATGAGCAGTTCTTC.

J is TRBJ2-1 and V is TRBV12-3 or TRBV12-4; tentatively, D is TRBD2 (5 bases). Trimming cost V 5 bases and J 2 bases, with 19 bases left between them. The CDR3 is 17 residues long. The CDR3 loop reads CASSPPVGSGAYNEQFF. CDR3 DNA sequence: TGTGCCAGCAGTCCCCCGGTCGGAAGCGGCGCCTACAATGAGCAGTTCTTC.

V usage is TRBV15 and J usage is TRBJ2-7, with D perhaps matching TRBD1 (5 bases). V was pared by 5 bases and J by 12 bases, with 14 bases between. Germline CDR1 is LNHNV and CDR2 is YYDKDF (reference sequence). The CDR3 runs to 11 residues. The CDR3 is CATSGAAHRYF. The DNA for the CDR3 is TGTGCCACCAGCGGGGCAGCTCATCGGTACTTC.

The CDR3 DNA sequence: TGTGCCAGCACCATGGGGACCTCACCCCTCCACTTT. As protein: CASTMGTSPLHF. The chain is built from TRBV5-6 and TRBJ1-6, with D possibly TRBD1 on 5 matching bases. CDR1 is SGHDT and CDR2 is YYEEEE in the germline V gene. The CDR3 consists of 12 residues. V was trimmed by 6 bases and J by 10 bases, leaving 11 bases between them.

With regard to this clonotype: A much larger clone differs from this one at a single base, so this may be a read error. The chain is built from TRBV6-2 or TRBV6-3 and TRBJ2-3, with a possible D match to TRBD2 (6 bases). V was cut by 5 bases and J by 9 bases, with 18 bases left in between. The CDR3 spans 14 residues. The germline gives CDR1 MNHEY, CDR2 SVGEGT. CDR3: CASSPELTGVTQYF. CDR3 nucleotide sequence: TGTGCCAGCAGTCCGGAACTAACGGGAGTGACGCAGTATTTT.

V and J are TRBV7-3 and TRBJ2-3; the match to TRBD2 covers 12 bases. Germline CDR1 is SGHTA and CDR2 is FQGTGA. CDR3 length: 15 amino acids. V shed 6 bases and J 5 bases; nucleotides not matched to a gene: 6. For the CDR3, the DNA is TGTGCCAGCAGTCGGACTAGCGGGATAGAAGATACGCAGTATTTT. This sequence encodes CASSRTSGIEDTQYF.

The chain carries TRBV6-2 or TRBV6-3 and TRBJ2-5, with TRBD1 matching over 7 bases. V dropped 5 bases and J dropped 4; count of bases not matched to a gene: 10. From germline, CDR1 is MNHEY and CDR2 SVGEGT. There are 15 residues in the CDR3. As DNA, the CDR3 is TGTGCCAGCAGTGAAGACAGGACAGGCTTAGAGACCCAGTACTTC. Protein sequence: CASSEDRTGLETQYF.

J is TRBJ2-1 and V is TRBV24-1; 9 positions match TRBD2. This CDR3 spans 14 amino acids. The V gene end was trimmed by 3 bases and the J gene end by 9 bases; junction bases not matched to a gene: 5. CDR1 and CDR2 from the germline V gene are KGHDR and SFDVKD. Here the CDR3 DNA reads TGTGCCACCAGTGATCCTAGCGGGACCCGTGAGCAGTTCTTC. This translates into CATSDPSGTREQFF.

In DNA, the CDR3 is TGTGCCAGCAGTTACGGTACAGGGGGGAACATTCAGTACTTC. This encodes CASSYGTGGNIQYF. The chain employs TRBV6-1 and TRBJ2-4; 8 nucleotides align to TRBD1. There are 14 residues in the CDR3. Germline V gene data show CDR1 as MNHNS and CDR2 as SASEGT. With V trimmed by 5 bases and J by 7 bases, 7 bases remained unmatched.

The V call is TRBV7-2, the J call TRBJ2-5; the D is unclear. The CDR3 loop spans 14 amino acids. Germline CDR1 and CDR2: SGHTA and FQGNSA. V was shortened by 4 bases and J by 2 bases, with 11 bases between the two germline ends. CDR3 loop: CASSSVLQQETQYF. The CDR3 DNA reads as TGTGCCAGCAGCTCAGTATTACAGCAAGAGACCCAGTACTTC. The entire variable domain, with the rest obtained from reference TRBV7-2 and TRBJ2-5, is as follows: GAGVSQSPSNKVTEKGKDVELRCDPISGHTALYWYRQSLGQGLEFLIYFQGNSAPDKSGLPSDRFSAERTGGSVSTLTIQRTQQEDSAVYLCASSSVLQQETQYFGPGTRLLVL.

The rearrangement joins TRBV25-1 to TRBJ2-3, with 15 bases lining up with TRBD2. Germline CDR1 MGHDK, CDR2 SYGVNS. Trimming at V came to 3 bases and at J to 7 bases, leaving 2 bases not matched to a gene. This CDR3 region has 15 residues. CDR3 region: CASSDGTSGRNTQYF. The DNA for the CDR3 is TGTGCCAGCAGTGACGGGACTAGCGGGAGGAATACGCAGTATTTT.